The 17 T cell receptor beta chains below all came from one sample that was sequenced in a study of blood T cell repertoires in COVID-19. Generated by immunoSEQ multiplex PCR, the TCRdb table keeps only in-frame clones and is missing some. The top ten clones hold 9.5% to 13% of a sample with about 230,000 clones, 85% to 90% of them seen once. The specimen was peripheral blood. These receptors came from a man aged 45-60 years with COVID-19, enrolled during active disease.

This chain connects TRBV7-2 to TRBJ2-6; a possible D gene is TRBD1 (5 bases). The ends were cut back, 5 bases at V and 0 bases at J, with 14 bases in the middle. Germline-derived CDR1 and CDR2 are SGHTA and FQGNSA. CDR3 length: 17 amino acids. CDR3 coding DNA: TGTGCCAGCAGCCTAAGGACAACCCTCTCTGGGGCCAACGTCCTGACTTTC. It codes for CASSLRTTLSGANVLTF.

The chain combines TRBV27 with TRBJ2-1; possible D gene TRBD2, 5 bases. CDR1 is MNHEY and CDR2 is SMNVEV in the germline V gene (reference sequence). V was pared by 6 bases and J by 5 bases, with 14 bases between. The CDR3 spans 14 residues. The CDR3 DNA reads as TGTGCCAGCAGAGCCTGGCGGGCCAACAATGAGCAGTTCTTC. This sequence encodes CASRAWRANNEQFF.

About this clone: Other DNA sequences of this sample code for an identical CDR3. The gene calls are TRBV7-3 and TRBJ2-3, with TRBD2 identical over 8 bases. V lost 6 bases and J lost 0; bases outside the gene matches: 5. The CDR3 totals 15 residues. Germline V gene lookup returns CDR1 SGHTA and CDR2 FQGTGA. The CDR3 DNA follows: TGTGCCAGCAGTCGGAGCGGGGGAAGCACAGATACGCAGTATTTT. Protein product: CASSRSGGSTDTQYF.

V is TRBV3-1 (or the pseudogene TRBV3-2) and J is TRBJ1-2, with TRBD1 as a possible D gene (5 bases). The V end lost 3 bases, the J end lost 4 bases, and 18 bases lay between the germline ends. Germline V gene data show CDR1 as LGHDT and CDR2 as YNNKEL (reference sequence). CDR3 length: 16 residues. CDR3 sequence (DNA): TGTGCCAGCAGCCACCACGGGAACCAGGGAGGCTATGGCTACACCTTC. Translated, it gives CASSHHGNQGGYGYTF.

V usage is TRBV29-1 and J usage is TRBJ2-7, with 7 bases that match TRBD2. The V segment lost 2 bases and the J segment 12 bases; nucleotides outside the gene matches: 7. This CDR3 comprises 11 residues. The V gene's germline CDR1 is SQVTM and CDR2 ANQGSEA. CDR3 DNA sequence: TGCAGCGTTGAATTTGCGGGAGTCCGGTACTTC. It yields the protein CSVEFAGVRYF.

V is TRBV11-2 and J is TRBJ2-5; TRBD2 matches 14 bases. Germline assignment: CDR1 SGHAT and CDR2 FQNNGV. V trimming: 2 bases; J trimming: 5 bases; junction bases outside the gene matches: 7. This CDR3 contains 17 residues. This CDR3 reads CASSLNPTSGRAETQYF. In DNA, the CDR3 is TGTGCCAGCAGCTTAAACCCGACTAGCGGGAGGGCGGAGACCCAGTACTTC. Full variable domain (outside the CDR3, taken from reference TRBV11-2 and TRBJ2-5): EAGVAQSPRYKIIEKRQSVAFWCNPISGHATLYWYQQILGQGPKLLIQFQNNGVVDDSQLPKDRFSAERLKGVDSTLKIQPAKLEDSAVYLCASSLNPTSGRAETQYFGPGTRLLVL.

DNA of the CDR3: TGTGCCAGCAGAAAAAGAACAGGGGCGACTAACTATGGCTACACCTTC. Amino acid sequence: CASRKRTGATNYGYTF. This chain joins TRBV21-1 and TRBJ1-2; the table's D gene call, TRBD1, was not cross checked with the DNA. TRBV21-1 represents a pseudogene. The CDR3 contains 16 residues.

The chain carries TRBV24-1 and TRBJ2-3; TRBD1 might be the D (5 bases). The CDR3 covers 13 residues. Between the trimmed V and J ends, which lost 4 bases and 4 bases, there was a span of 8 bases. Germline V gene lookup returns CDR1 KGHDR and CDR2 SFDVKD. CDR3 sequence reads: CATSEGAADTQYF. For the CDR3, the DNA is TGTGCCACCAGTGAAGGGGCGGCAGATACGCAGTATTTT.

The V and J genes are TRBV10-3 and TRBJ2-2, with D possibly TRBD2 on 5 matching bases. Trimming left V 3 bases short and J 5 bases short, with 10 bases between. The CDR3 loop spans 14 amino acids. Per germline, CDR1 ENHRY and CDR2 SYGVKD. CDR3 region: CAISELPGTGELFF. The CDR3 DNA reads TGTGCCATCAGTGAACTACCGGGAACCGGGGAGCTGTTTTTT.

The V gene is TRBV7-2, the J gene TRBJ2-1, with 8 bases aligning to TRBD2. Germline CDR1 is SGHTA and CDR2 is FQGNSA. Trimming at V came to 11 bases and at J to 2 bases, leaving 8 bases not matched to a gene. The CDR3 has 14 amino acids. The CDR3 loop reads CAGGSGATYNEQFF. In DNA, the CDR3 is TGTGCCGGGGGTAGCGGGGCCACCTACAATGAGCAGTTCTTC.

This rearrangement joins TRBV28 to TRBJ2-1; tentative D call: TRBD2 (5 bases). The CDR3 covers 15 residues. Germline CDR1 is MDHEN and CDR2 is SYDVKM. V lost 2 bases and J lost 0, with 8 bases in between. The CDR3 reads CASSLDGSSYNEQFF. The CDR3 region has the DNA TGTGCCAGCAGTTTAGATGGGAGCTCCTACAATGAGCAGTTCTTC.

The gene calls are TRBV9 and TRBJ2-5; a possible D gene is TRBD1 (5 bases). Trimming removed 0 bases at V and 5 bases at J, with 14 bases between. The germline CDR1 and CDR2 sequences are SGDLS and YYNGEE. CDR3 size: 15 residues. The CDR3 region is CASSVGQGVGETQYF. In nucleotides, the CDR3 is TGTGCCAGCAGCGTAGGTCAAGGGGTCGGGGAGACCCAGTACTTC.

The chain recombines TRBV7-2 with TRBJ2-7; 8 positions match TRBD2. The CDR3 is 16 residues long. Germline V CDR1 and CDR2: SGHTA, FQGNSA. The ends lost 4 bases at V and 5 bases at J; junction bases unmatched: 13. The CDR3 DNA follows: TGTGCCAGCAGCTCCGACCCGGGGGGGGTCAGGAACGAGCAGTACTTC. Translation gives CASSSDPGGVRNEQYF.

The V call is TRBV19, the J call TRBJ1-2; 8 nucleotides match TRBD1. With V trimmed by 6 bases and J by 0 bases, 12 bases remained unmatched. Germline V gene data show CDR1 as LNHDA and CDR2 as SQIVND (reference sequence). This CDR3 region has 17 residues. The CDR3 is CASRGDRRYPPNYGYTF. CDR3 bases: TGTGCCAGTAGAGGGGACAGGCGCTACCCCCCTAACTATGGCTACACCTTC.

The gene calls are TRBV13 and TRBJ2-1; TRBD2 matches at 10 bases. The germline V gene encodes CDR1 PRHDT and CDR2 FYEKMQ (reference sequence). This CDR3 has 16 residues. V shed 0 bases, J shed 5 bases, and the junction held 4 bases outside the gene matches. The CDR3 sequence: CASSLGERGGDNEQFF. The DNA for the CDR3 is TGTGCCAGCAGCTTAGGCGAGCGGGGGGGCGACAATGAGCAGTTCTTC.

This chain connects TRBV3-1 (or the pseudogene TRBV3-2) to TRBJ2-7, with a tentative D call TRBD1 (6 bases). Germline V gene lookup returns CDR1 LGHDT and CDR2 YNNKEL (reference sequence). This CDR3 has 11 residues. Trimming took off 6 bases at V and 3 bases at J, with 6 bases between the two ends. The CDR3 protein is CASRQGYEQYF. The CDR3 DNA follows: TGTGCCAGCAGACAGGGCTACGAGCAGTACTTC.

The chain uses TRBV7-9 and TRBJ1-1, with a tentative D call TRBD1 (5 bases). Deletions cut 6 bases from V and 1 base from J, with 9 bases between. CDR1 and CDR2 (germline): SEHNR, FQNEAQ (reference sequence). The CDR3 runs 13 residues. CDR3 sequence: CASRDMANTEAFF. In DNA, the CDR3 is TGTGCCAGCAGGGACATGGCGAACACTGAAGCTTTCTTT. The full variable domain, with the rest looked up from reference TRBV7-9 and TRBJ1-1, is DTGVSQNPRHKITKRGQNVTFRCDPISEHNRLYWYRQTLGQGPEFLTYFQNEAQLEKSRLLSDRFSAERPKGSFSTLEIQRTEQGDSAMYLCASRDMANTEAFFGQGTRLTVV.